This TCR beta chain was recovered during a study of OX40 agonist ivuxolimab in advanced cancers. The ends lost 3 bases at V and 9 bases at J; junction bases unmatched: 9. Germline V gene lookup returns CDR1 GTSNPN and CDR2 SVGIG (reference sequence). The CDR3 is 14 residues long. Clones were read by immunoSEQ multiplex PCR, and TCRdb kept only the in-frame ones, dropping some. The sample has about 48,000 clones; 83% are singletons. The source material was CD4+ or CD8+ T cells sorted from blood, sampled in a trial of the OX40 agonist ivuxolimab. This chain connects TRBV30 to TRBJ2-1; 9 positions agree with TRBD2. This receptor was identified in an adult with an advanced solid tumor such as melanoma, head and neck, liver or kidney cancer. The CDR3, as DNA: TGTGCCTGGAGAGAGGGACTAGCAGGGACTGAGCAGTTCTTC. This gives the protein CAWREGLAGTEQFF.